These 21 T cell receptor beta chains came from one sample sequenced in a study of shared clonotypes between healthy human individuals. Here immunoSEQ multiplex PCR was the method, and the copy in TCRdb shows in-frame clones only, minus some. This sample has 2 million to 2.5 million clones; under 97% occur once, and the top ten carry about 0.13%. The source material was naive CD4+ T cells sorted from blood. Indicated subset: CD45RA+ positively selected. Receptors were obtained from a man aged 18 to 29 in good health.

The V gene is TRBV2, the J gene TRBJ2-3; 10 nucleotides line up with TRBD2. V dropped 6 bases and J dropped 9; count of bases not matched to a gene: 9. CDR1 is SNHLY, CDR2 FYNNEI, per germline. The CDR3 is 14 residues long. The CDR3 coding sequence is TGTGCCAGCAGCGTAGGGACTAGCGTATCGACGCAGTATTTT. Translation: CASSVGTSVSTQYF.

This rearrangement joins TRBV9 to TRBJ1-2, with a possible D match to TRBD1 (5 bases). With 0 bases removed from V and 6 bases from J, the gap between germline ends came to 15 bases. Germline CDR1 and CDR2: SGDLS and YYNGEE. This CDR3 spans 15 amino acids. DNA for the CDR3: TGTGCCAGCAGCGTAGATACAGGCCAGGGAAATGGCTACACCTTC. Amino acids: CASSVDTGQGNGYTF.

This CDR3 is CATSRERGAGYGYTF. DNA of the CDR3: TGTGCCACCAGCAGAGAGCGGGGGGCAGGGTATGGCTACACCTTC. The chain links TRBV15 to TRBJ1-2; possibly TRBD1 for D (6 bases). The ends were cut back, 0 bases at V and 5 bases at J, with 13 bases in the middle. CDR1 LNHNV and CDR2 YYDKDF come from the germline V gene (reference sequence). The CDR3 runs 15 residues.

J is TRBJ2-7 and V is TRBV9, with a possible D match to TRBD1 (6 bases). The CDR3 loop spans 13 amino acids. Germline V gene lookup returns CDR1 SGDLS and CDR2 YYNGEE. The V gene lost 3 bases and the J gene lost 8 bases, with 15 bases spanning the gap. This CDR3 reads CASSAHPGAQQYF. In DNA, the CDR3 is TGTGCCAGCAGCGCCCATCCAGGGGCTCAGCAGTACTTC.

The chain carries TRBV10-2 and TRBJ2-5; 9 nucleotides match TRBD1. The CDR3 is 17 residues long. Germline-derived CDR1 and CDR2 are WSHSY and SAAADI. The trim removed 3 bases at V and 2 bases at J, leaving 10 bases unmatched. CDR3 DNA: TGCGCCAGCAGTGAAGGGACAGGGATAGGCTGGCAAGAGACCCAGTACTTC. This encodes CASSEGTGIGWQETQYF.

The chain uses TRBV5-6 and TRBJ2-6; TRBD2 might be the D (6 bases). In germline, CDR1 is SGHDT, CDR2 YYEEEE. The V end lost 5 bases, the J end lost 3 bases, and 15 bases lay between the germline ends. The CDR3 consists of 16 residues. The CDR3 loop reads CASRAFGGLGANVLTF. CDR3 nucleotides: TGTGCCAGCAGAGCTTTCGGAGGGCTTGGGGCCAACGTCCTGACTTTC.

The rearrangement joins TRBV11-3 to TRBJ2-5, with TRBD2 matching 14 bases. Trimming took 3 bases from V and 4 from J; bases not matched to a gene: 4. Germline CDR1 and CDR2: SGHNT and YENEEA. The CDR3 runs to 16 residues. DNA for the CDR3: TGTGCCAGCAGCTTCGGACTAGCGGGAGGACCAGAGACCCAGTACTTC. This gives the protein CASSFGLAGGPETQYF.

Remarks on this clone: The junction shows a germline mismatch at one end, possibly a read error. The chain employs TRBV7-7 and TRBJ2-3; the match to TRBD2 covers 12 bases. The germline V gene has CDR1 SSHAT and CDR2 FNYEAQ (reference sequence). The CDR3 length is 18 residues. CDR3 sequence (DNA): TGTGCTAGCAGCTTACTAGCGGGAGGACCGGCGGCCACAGATACGCAGTATTTT. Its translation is CASSLLAGGPAATDTQYF.

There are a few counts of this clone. The CDR3 bases are TGTGCCTGCGGGACTAGCGGGGGGGAAGAGACCCAGTACTTC. This encodes CACGTSGGEETQYF. The chain recombines TRBV30 with TRBJ2-5; 16 nucleotides align to TRBD2. CDR3 length: 14 residues. J gave up 3 bases and V 6 bases, and 1 base lay outside the gene matches. CDR1 is GTSNPN and CDR2 is SVGIG in the germline V gene (reference sequence).

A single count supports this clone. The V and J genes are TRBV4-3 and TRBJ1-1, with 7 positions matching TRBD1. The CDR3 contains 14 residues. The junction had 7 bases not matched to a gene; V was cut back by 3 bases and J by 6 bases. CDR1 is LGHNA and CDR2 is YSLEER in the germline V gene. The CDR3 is CASSHRQGVAEAFF. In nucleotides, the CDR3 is TGCGCCAGCAGCCACAGACAGGGAGTGGCTGAAGCTTTCTTT.

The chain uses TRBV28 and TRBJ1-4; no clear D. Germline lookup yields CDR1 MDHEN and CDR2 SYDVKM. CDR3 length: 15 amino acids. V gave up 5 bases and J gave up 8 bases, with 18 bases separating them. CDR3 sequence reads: CASSTYTPGGEKLFF. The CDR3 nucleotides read TGTGCCAGCAGTACCTATACCCCCGGTGGGGAAAAACTGTTTTTT. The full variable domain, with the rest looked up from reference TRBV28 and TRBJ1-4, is DVKVTQSSRYLVKRTGEKVFLECVQDMDHENMFWYRQDPGLGLRLIYFSYDVKMKEKGDIPEGYSVSREKKERFSLILESASTNQTSMYLCASSTYTPGGEKLFFGSGTQLSVL.

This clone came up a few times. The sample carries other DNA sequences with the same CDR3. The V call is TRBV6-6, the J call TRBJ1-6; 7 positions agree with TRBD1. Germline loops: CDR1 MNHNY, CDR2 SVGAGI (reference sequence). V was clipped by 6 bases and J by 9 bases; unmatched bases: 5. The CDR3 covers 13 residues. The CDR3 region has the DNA TGTGCCAGCAGCTTAGCAGGGGGTTCACCCCTCCACTTT. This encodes CASSLAGGSPLHF.

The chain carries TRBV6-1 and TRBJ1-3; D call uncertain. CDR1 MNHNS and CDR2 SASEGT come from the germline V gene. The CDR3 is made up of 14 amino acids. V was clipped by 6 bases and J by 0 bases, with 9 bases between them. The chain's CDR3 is CASSDTPSGNTIYF. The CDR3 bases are TGTGCCAGCAGCGACACCCCCTCTGGAAACACCATATATTTT.

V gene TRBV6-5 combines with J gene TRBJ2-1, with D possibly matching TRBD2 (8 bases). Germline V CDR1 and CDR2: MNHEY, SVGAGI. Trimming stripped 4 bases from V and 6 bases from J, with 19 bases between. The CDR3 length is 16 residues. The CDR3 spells CASSSIGGGRSNEQFF. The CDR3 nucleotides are TGTGCCAGCAGTTCGATAGGGGGCGGGAGGTCCAATGAGCAGTTCTTC.

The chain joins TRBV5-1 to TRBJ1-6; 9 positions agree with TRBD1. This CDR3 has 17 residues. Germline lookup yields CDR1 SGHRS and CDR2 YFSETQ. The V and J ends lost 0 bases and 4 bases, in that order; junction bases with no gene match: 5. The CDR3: CASSLETGGLYNSPLHF. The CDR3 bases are TGCGCCAGCAGCTTGGAGACAGGGGGTCTATATAATTCACCCCTCCACTTT.

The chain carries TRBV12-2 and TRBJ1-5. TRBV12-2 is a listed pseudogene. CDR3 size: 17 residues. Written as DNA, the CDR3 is TGTGCAAGTCGCTCTCCAAAGAGGAGGGTAGCAAATCAGCCCCAGCATTTT. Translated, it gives CASRSPKRRVANQPQHF.

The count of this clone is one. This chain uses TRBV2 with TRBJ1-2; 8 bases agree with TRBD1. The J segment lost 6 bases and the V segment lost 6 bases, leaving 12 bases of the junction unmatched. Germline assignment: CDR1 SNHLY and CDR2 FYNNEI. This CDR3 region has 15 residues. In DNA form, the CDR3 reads TGTGCCAGCAGCCTAACCGGACAGGGAAAGAATGGCTACACCTTC. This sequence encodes CASSLTGQGKNGYTF.

CDR3 nucleotide sequence: TGTGCCTGGAGTGTATCGGAACGGCAAAACCCTTTCTTT. Encoded protein: CAWSVSERQNPFF. The chain links TRBV30 to TRBJ1-1; D uncertain. V gave up 0 bases and J gave up 12 bases, with 17 bases separating them. CDR1 and CDR2 (germline): GTSNPN, SVGIG (reference sequence). The CDR3 sequence is 13 residues long.

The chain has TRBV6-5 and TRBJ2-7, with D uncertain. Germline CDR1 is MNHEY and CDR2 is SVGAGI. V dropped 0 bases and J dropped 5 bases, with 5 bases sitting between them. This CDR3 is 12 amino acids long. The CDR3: CASSYSQDEQYF. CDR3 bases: TGTGCCAGCAGTTACTCCCAGGACGAGCAGTACTTC.

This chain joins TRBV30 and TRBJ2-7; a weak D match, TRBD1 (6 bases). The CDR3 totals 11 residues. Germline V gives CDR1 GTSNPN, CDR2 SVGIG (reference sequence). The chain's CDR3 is CVGGNSYEQYF. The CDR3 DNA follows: TGTGTAGGGGGAAACTCCTACGAGCAGTACTTC.

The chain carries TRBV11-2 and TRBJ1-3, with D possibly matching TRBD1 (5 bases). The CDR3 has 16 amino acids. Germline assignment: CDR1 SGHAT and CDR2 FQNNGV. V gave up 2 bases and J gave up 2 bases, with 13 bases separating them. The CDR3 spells CASSLQGRSAGNTIYF. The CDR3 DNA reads TGTGCCAGCAGCTTACAGGGCAGGTCGGCTGGAAACACCATATATTTT.